Listed below are T cell receptor beta chains from one sample, sequenced in a study of long-term antiretroviral therapy in people with HIV. Sequencing was performed with immunoSEQ multiplex PCR; in TCRdb, only in-frame clones are kept and a portion is missing. This table has 38,000 or so clones, over 90% appearing once. Sample: unsorted PBMCs, taken around 9 years after starting antiretroviral therapy. These receptors all stem from a young man with HIV. CDR3s include the opening cysteine and the closing phenylalanine or tryptophan. A D gene is named only where the DNA matches it firmly. Size is stated for part of the rows, as once, few or many counts, or as a class when the clone is expanded.

J gene	clone size	V gene	D gene	CDR3 DNA	CDR3 protein
TRBJ1-2	.	TRBV19	.	TGTGCCAGTAGTAAAAAAGGGTGGACCTATGGCTACACCTTC	CASSKKGWTYGYTF
TRBJ1-5	once	TRBV28	.	TGTGCCAGCAGACCCATGGGGGGGGCTTGGCAGCCCCAGCATTTT	CASRPMGGAWQPQHF
TRBJ1-4	.	TRBV4-2	.	TGTGCCAGCAGCCAAGTTGCGTCCAGGGTCGGGTATGAAAAACTGTTTTTT	CASSQVASRVGYEKLFF
TRBJ2-6	.	TRBV6-5	.	TGTGCCAGCAGTTACGATGGTGCCGGGGCCAACGTCCTGACTTTC	CASSYDGAGANVLTF
TRBJ1-1	.	TRBV2	TRBD1	TGTGCCACTCAAGATCAGGGGGGGACTGAAGCTTTCTTT	CATQDQGGTEAFF
TRBJ1-1	.	TRBV5-1	.	TGCGCCAGCAGCTTGGATGTCGGGTTCCCCGCGGCTTTCTTT	CASSLDVGFPAAFF
TRBJ2-5	.	TRBV6-1	TRBD1	TGTGCCAGCAGTGAAGCCGGAGGGACAGGGAAAGAGACCCAGTACTTC	CASSEAGGTGKETQYF
TRBJ1-6	.	TRBV11-3	.	TGTGCCAGCAGCTTAGAAGGAGGTTCACCCCTCCACTTT	CASSLEGGSPLHF
TRBJ2-7	few	TRBV2	.	TGTGCCAGCAGTGCAACCCGGGACCCAGAGCAGTACTTC	CASSATRDPEQYF
TRBJ2-2	.	TRBV13	.	TGTGCCAGCAGGCTCACTTGGGAAAACACCGGGGAGCTGTTTTTT	CASRLTWENTGELFF
TRBJ2-5	.	TRBV7-8	.	TGTGCCAGCAGCTCCGGAGGGCTGAGGGAGACCCAGTACTTC	CASSSGGLRETQYF
TRBJ1-1	.	TRBV9	TRBD1	TGTGCCAGCAGCGTAACAACAGGGGGGGACACTGAAGCTTTCTTT	CASSVTTGGDTEAFF
TRBJ2-5	.	TRBV2	.	TGTGCCAGCACCGTCCACCACAGCCAAGAGACCCAGTACTTC	CASTVHHSQETQYF
TRBJ1-5	.	TRBV28	TRBD1	TGTGCCAGCAGTTCCCATACAGGGGTCTCGAATCAGCCCCAGCATTTT	CASSSHTGVSNQPQHF
TRBJ1-4	once	TRBV28	.	TGTGCCACCCTCGGGGCTGCAACTAATGAAAAACTGTTTTTT	CATLGAATNEKLFF
TRBJ1-1	once	TRBV7-6	TRBD1	TGTGCCAGCAGCTTGGACAGGAGGAGGTTGAACACTGAAGCTTTCTTT	CASSLDRRRLNTEAFF
TRBJ1-4	.	TRBV19	.	TGTGCCAGTCGACCGGTAGTATCAGGTGATGAAAAACTGTTTTTT	CASRPVVSGDEKLFF
TRBJ2-4	.	TRBV19	.	TGTGCCAGCACGAAAGGGGGGGTCTGGGACATTCAGTACTTC	CASTKGGVWDIQYF
TRBJ1-2	.	TRBV10-3	TRBD1	TGTGCCATCAGTGGGGGACAGGGGGGCTATGGCTACACCTTC	CAISGGQGGYGYTF
TRBJ2-2	.	TRBV9	TRBD2	TGTGCCAGCAGTCGGACTAGCGGGGGCACCACCGGGGAGCTGTTTTTT	CASSRTSGGTTGELFF
TRBJ2-2	.	TRBV10-3	.	TGTGCCACCTCGGGGACCAGTACGAACACCGGGGAGCTGTTTTTT	CATSGTSTNTGELFF
TRBJ1-1	.	TRBV7-9	.	TGTGCCAGCAGCGTCTCCATGTCGGGCACTGAAGCTTTCTTT	CASSVSMSGTEAFF
TRBJ1-1	.	TRBV29-1	.	TGCAGCGCCCTCCCAGGGCCCACTGAAGCTTTCTTT	CSALPGPTEAFF
TRBJ2-7	.	TRBV7-9	.	TGTGCCAGCAGCTTTCCTAGCCGGGGGCCTATGGGCGTCGACGAGCAGTACTTC	CASSFPSRGPMGVDEQYF